This TCR beta chain came from a study of identical twins. Study-level results: High-abundance cord blood beta clonotypes had fewer insertions; memory repertoires showed none. Within twin pairs, the out-of-frame alpha sequences they shared showed excess low generation probability.

Only healthy Caucasians were included as donors. This clonotype was observed a handful of times. The antigen remains unidentified. Using its own MiXCR run on the 5' RACE reads, TCRdb lists one record per CDR3 protein. The sample carries 350,000 or so distinct CDR3 sequences, around an eighth recorded once. The sample also formed part of further work on yellow fever vaccine responses in identical twins.

This clonotype originated in a woman under 30 in good health. Sequencing was done on a sample of CD8+ T cells sorted from blood.

The DNA for the CDR3 is TGTGCCAGCAGCTTGTCTGGCGGGAGGTTCACCGGGGAGCTGTTTTTT. Translated, it gives CASSLSGGRFTGELFF. The V and J genes are TRBV5-6 and TRBJ2-2; TRBD2 aligns across 8 bases. Germline CDR1 is SGHDT and CDR2 is YYEEEE. The CDR3 is 16 amino acids. Trimming took 1 base from V and 4 from J; bases not matched to a gene: 6.